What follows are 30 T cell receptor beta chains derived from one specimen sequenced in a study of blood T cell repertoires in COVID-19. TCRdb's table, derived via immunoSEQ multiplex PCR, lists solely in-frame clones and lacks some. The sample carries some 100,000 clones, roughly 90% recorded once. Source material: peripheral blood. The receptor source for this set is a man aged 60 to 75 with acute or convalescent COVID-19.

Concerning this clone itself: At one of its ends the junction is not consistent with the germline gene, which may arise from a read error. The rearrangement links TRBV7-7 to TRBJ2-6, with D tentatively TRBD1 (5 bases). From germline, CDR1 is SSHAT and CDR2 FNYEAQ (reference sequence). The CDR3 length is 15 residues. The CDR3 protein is CASSSRDSGANVLTF. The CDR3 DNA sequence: TGTGCTAGCAGCTCCAGGGACTCTGGGGCCAACGTCCTGACTTTC.

The CDR3 protein is CASSEGLNNQPQHF. The CDR3 region has the DNA TGTGCCAGCAGTGAGGGACTAAACAATCAGCCCCAGCATTTT. The chain uses TRBV6-1 and TRBJ1-5, with TRBD1 as a possible D gene (5 bases). CDR3 length: 14 amino acids. The V gene's germline CDR1 is MNHNS and CDR2 SASEGT. Between the trimmed V and J ends, which lost 3 bases and 3 bases, there was a span of 9 bases.

Written as DNA, the CDR3 is TGTGCCAGCAGCTCGGACGGGATCTATGGCTACACCTTC. As protein: CASSSDGIYGYTF. The chain recombines TRBV11-2 with TRBJ1-2; D remains ambiguous. Trimming pared 4 bases from V and 4 bases from J, leaving 10 bases between. The germline V gene has CDR1 SGHAT and CDR2 FQNNGV. This CDR3 region has 13 residues.

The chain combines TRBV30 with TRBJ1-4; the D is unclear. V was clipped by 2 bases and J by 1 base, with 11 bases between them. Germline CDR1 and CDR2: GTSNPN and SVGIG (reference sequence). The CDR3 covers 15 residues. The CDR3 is CAWSPLQRTNEKLFF. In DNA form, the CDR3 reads TGTGCCTGGAGTCCCTTACAGAGAACTAATGAAAAACTGTTTTTT.

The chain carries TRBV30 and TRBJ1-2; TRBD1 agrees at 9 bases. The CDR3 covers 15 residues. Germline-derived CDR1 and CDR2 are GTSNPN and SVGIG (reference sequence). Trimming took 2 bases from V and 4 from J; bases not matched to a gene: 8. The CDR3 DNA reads TGTGCCTGGAGTCATACAACAGGGGGCGGCTATGGCTACACCTTC. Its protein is CAWSHTTGGGYGYTF.

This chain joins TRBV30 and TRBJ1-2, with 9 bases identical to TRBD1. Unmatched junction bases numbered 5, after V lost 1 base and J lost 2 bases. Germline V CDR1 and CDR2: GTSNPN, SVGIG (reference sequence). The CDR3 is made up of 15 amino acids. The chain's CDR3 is CAWSGLGTGNYGYTF. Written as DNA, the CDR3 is TGTGCCTGGAGTGGCCTTGGGACAGGGAACTATGGCTACACCTTC. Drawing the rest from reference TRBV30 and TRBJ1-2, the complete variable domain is SQTIHQWPATLVQPVGSPLSLECTVEGTSNPNLYWYRQAAGRGLQLLFYSVGIGQISSEVPQNLSASRPQDRQFILSSKKLLLSDSGFYLCAWSGLGTGNYGYTFGSGTRLTVV.

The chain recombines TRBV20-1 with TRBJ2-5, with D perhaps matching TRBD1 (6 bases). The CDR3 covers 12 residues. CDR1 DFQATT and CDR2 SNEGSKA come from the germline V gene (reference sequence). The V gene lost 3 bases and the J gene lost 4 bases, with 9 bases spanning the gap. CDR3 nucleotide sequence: TGCAGTGCTAGTGGACAGTTAGAGACCCAGTACTTC. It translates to CSASGQLETQYF.

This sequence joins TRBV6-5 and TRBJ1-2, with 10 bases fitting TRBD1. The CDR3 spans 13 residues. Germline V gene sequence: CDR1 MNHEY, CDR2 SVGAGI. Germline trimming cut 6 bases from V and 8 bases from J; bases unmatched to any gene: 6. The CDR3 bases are TGTGCCAGCAGCGCCGGGACAGGGGTAGGCTACACCTTC. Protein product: CASSAGTGVGYTF.

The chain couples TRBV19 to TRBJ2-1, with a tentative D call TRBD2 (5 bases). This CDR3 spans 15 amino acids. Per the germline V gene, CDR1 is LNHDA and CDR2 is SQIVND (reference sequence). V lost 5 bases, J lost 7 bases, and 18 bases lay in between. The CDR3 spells CASSVTVSGSNEQFF. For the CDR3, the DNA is TGTGCCAGTAGTGTCACCGTCTCGGGGTCAAATGAGCAGTTCTTC.

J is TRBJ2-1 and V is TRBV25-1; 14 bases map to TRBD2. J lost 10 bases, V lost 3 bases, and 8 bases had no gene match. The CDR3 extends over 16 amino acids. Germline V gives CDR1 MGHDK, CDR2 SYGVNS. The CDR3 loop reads CASSDHGTSGSWEQFF. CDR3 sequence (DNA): TGTGCCAGCAGTGACCATGGGACTAGCGGGAGTTGGGAGCAGTTCTTC.

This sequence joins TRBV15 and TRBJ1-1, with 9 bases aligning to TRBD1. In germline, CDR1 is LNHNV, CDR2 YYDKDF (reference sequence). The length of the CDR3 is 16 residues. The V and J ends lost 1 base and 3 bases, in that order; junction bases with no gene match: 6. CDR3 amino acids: CATSRAVGTGHTEAFF. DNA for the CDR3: TGTGCCACCAGCAGAGCAGTCGGGACAGGGCACACTGAAGCTTTCTTT.

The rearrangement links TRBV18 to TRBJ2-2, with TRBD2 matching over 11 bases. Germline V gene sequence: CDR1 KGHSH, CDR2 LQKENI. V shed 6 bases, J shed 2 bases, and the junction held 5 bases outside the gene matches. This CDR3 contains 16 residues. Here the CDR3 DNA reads TGTGCCAGCTCGCCGGGACTAGCGGTTAACACCGGGGAGCTGTTTTTT. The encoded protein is CASSPGLAVNTGELFF.

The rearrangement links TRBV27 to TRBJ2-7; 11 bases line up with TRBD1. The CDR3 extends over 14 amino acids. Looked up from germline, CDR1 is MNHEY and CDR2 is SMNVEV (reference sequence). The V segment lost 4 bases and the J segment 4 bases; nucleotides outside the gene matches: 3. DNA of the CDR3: TGTGCCAGCAGTTACCGGGACAGGGGGTACGAGCAGTACGTC. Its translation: CASSYRDRGYEQYV.

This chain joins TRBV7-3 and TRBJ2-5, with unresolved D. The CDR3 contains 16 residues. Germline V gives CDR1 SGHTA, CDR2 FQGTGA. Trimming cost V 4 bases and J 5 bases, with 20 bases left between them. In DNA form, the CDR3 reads TGTGCCAGCAGCTCCAATCCTACTCTCGACGGGGAGACCCAGTACTTC. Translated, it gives CASSSNPTLDGETQYF.

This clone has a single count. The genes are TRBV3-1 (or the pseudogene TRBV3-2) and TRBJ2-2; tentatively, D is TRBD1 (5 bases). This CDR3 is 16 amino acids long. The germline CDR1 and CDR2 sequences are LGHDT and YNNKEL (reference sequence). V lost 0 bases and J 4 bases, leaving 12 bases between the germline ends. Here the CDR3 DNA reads TGTGCCAGCAGCCAAGATGGTCGGCAGGGCACCGGGGAGCTGTTTTTT. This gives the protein CASSQDGRQGTGELFF.

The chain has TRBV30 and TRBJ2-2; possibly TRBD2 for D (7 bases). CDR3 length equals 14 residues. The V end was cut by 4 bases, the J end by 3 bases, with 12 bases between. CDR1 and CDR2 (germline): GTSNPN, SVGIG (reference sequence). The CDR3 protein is CAWKGGGDTGELFF. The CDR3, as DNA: TGTGCCTGGAAGGGGGGAGGGGACACCGGGGAGCTGTTTTTT.

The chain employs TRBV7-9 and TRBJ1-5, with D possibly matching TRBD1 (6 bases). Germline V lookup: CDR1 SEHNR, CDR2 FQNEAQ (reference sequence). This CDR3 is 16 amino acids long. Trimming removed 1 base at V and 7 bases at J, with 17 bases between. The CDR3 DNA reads TGTGCCAGCAGCTTAGGGGAGGGGGGGTTAGCGCAGCCCCAGCATTTT. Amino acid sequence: CASSLGEGGLAQPQHF.

The CDR3 protein is CASSQDRGSPLHF. CDR3 nucleotides: TGTGCCAGCAGCCAAGATAGGGGTTCACCCCTCCACTTT. The chain carries TRBV4-2 and TRBJ1-6, with a tentative D call TRBD1 (5 bases). Germline V gives CDR1 LGHNA, CDR2 YNFKEQ. The CDR3 is 13 residues long. With 0 bases removed from V and 9 bases from J, the gap between germline ends came to 6 bases.

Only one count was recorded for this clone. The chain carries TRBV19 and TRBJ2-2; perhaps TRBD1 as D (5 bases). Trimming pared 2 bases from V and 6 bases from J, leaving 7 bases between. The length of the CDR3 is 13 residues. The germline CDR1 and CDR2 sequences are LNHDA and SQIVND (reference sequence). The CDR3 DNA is TGTGCCAGTAGTATACAGGGTTCCGGGGAGCTGTTTTTT. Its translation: CASSIQGSGELFF.

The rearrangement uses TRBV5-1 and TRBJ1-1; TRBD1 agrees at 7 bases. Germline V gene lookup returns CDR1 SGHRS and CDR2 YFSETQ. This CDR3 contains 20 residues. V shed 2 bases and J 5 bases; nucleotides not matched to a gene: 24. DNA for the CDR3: TGCGCCAGCAGCTTTGAAGGACCTGGTTTACCAGGGGGTGCGAGGACTGAAGCTTTCTTT. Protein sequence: CASSFEGPGLPGGARTEAFF.

The CDR3 is CASNRWGQANYGYTF. CDR3 sequence (DNA): TGTGCCAGCAACCGCTGGGGACAGGCTAACTATGGCTACACCTTC. The chain is built from TRBV28 and TRBJ1-2; 8 nucleotides align to TRBD1. The CDR3 covers 15 residues. Germline V gene data show CDR1 as MDHEN and CDR2 as SYDVKM. The trim removed 7 bases at V and 0 bases at J, leaving 7 bases unmatched.

CDR3 amino acids: CASSLEGRSYGYTF. The CDR3 coding sequence is TGCGCCAGCAGCTTGGAAGGGAGATCCTATGGCTACACCTTC. V is TRBV5-1 and J is TRBJ1-2; D gene ambiguous. Germline-derived CDR1 and CDR2 are SGHRS and YFSETQ. V lost 0 bases and J 4 bases, leaving 10 bases between the germline ends. The CDR3 is made up of 14 amino acids.

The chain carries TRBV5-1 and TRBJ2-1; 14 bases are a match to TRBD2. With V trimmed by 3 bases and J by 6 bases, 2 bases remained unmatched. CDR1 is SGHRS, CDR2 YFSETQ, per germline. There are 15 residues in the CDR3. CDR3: CASSSGLAGANEQFF. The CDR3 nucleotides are TGCGCCAGCAGCTCGGGACTAGCGGGAGCCAATGAGCAGTTCTTC.

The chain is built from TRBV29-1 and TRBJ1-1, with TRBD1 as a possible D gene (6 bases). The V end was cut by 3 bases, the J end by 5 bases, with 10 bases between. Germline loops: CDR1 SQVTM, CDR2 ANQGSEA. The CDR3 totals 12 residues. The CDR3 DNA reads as TGCAGCGTTGAGCCCCAGGGGACTGAAGCTTTCTTT. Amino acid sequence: CSVEPQGTEAFF.

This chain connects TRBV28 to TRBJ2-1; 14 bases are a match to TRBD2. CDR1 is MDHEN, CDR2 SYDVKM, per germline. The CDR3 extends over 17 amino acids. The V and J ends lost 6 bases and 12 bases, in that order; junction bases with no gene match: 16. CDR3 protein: CASRPYRPGTSGRLQFF. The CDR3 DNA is TGTGCCAGCAGACCCTATCGTCCCGGGACTAGCGGGAGATTGCAGTTCTTC.

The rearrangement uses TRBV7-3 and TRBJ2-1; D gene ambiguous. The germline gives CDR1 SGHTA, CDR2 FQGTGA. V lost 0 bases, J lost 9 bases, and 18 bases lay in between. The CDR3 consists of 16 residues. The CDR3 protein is CASSLTYEKDRSEQFF. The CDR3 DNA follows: TGTGCCAGCAGCTTAACGTACGAAAAAGATAGGAGTGAGCAGTTCTTC.

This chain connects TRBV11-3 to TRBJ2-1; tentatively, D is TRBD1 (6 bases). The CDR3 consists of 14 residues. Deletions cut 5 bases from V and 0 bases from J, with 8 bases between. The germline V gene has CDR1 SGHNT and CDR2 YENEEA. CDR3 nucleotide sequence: TGTGCCAGCAGCGCGGACAGCTCCTACAATGAGCAGTTCTTC. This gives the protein CASSADSSYNEQFF.

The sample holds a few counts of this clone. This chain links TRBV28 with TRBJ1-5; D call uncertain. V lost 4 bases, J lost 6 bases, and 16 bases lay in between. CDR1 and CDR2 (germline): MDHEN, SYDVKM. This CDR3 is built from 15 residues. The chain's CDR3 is CASSSGYGVGQPQHF. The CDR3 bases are TGTGCCAGCAGTTCGGGATACGGGGTTGGTCAGCCCCAGCATTTT. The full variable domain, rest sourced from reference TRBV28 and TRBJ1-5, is DVKVTQSSRYLVKRTGEKVFLECVQDMDHENMFWYRQDPGLGLRLIYFSYDVKMKEKGDIPEGYSVSREKKERFSLILESASTNQTSMYLCASSSGYGVGQPQHFGDGTRLSIL.

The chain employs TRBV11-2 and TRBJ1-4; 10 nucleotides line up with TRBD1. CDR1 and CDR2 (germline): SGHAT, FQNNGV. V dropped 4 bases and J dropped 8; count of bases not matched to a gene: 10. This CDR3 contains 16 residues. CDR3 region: CASSSTGGGFGEKLFF. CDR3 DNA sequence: TGTGCCAGCAGCTCGACAGGGGGCGGCTTTGGGGAAAAACTGTTTTTT.

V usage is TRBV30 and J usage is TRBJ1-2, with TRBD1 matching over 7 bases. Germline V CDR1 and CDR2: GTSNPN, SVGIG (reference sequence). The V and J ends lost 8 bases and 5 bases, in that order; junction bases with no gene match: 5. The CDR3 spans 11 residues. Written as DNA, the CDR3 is TGTGCCGTACAACAGGGGTATGGCTACACCTTC. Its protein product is CAVQQGYGYTF.